Each of the 15 T cell receptor beta chains below was sequenced from the same sample in a study of blood T cell repertoires in COVID-19. Profiled with immunoSEQ multiplex PCR; TCRdb holds only in-frame clones, not every one. Of 100,000 to 150,000 clones listed, 65% to 90% are singletons. Sequencing was carried out using peripheral blood. The receptors were sampled from a woman of 80 years or more with acute or convalescent COVID-19.

The J gene is TRBJ1-5, the V gene TRBV7-8; D unclear. Germline V gene lookup returns CDR1 SGHVS and CDR2 FQNEAQ. Trimming removed 1 base at V and 9 bases at J, with 16 bases between. CDR3 size: 15 residues. The CDR3 DNA sequence: TGTGCCAGCAGCTTAGGGTGGACTTACACCTCGCCCCAGCATTTT. This sequence encodes CASSLGWTYTSPQHF.

This rearrangement joins TRBV4-1 to TRBJ1-4; possible D gene TRBD1, 6 bases. CDR1 and CDR2 from the germline V gene are MGHRA and YSYEKL. This CDR3 is 15 amino acids long. Trimming stripped 6 bases from V and 2 bases from J, with 13 bases between. CDR3 in amino acids: CASSPGGRTNEKLFF. The CDR3 DNA reads as TGCGCCAGCAGTCCGGGGGGGCGGACTAATGAAAAACTGTTTTTT.

The rearrangement uses TRBV6-5 and TRBJ2-7; D is perhaps TRBD1 (5 bases). In germline, CDR1 is MNHEY, CDR2 SVGAGI. The CDR3 runs 13 residues. Between the trimmed V and J ends, which lost 0 bases and 12 bases, there was a span of 15 bases. CDR3 DNA sequence: TGTGCCAGCAGTTACTCGAGTGACAGCCCATGGTACTTC. Amino acid sequence: CASSYSSDSPWYF.

This clone has a single count. V and J are TRBV7-9 and TRBJ2-7, with D perhaps matching TRBD2 (5 bases). CDR3 length equals 12 residues. The V gene's germline CDR1 is SEHNR and CDR2 FQNEAQ (reference sequence). Trimming stripped 8 bases from V and 2 bases from J, with 10 bases between. CDR3: CASSGGAYEQYF. CDR3 nucleotide sequence: TGTGCCAGCTCCGGAGGCGCCTACGAGCAGTACTTC.

The chain is built from TRBV7-2 and TRBJ2-1; 11 bases align to TRBD1. The trim removed 0 bases at V and 7 bases at J, leaving 5 bases unmatched. This CDR3 comprises 16 residues. Germline loops: CDR1 SGHTA, CDR2 FQGNSA. The CDR3 protein is CASSLARTGGSNEQFF. The CDR3 region has the DNA TGTGCCAGCAGCTTAGCGAGGACAGGGGGCTCAAATGAGCAGTTCTTC.

This clone was picked up a small number of times. This sequence joins TRBV15 and TRBJ2-7; D not resolved. CDR3 length equals 12 residues. Trimming stripped 1 base from V and 2 bases from J, with 3 bases between. Germline CDR1 reads LNHNV; CDR2 reads YYDKDF (reference sequence). DNA of the CDR3: TGTGCCACCAGCAGAGGAGCCTACGAGCAGTACTTC. Protein product: CATSRGAYEQYF.

The chain links TRBV5-8 to TRBJ1-1, with unresolved D. Germline lookup yields CDR1 SGHTS and CDR2 YDEGEE. Trimming left V 0 bases short and J 1 base short, with 7 bases between. The CDR3 runs 14 residues. The CDR3 is CASSLGLGNTEAFF. Written as DNA, the CDR3 is TGTGCCAGCAGCTTGGGACTTGGGAACACTGAAGCTTTCTTT.

This clone was seen only a few times. The genes are TRBV5-4 and TRBJ1-2; TRBD1 matches 9 bases. The CDR3 loop spans 18 amino acids. The V and J ends lost 1 base and 3 bases, in that order; junction bases with no gene match: 13. In germline, CDR1 is SGHNT, CDR2 YYREEE (reference sequence). In DNA form, the CDR3 reads TGTGCCAGCAGCTTGCTTGGACAGGGGCTCGGGTATGACTATGGCTACACCTTC. Protein sequence: CASSLLGQGLGYDYGYTF.

This clone appeared a single time. The chain links TRBV4-2 to TRBJ1-6, with 7 bases that match TRBD1. This CDR3 has 15 amino acids. Trimming removed 0 bases from V and 6 bases from J; junction bases left unmatched: 2. Germline-derived CDR1 and CDR2 are LGHNA and YNFKEQ. CDR3 residues: CASSQEGQLNSPLHF. The CDR3 DNA follows: TGTGCCAGCAGCCAAGAGGGACAGCTTAATTCACCCCTCCACTTT.

The V gene is TRBV5-1, the J gene TRBJ2-1; 11 nucleotides agree with TRBD2. Germline CDR1 SGHRS, CDR2 YFSETQ. V gave up 4 bases and J gave up 6 bases; unmatched junction bases: 9. This CDR3 is built from 16 residues. CDR3 region: CASSGTTSGGINEQFF. In DNA, the CDR3 is TGCGCCAGCAGCGGGACCACTAGCGGGGGTATCAATGAGCAGTTCTTC.

In DNA, the CDR3 is TGTGCCAGCAGCCAAGAGAGGAACCTTGAAGCTTTCTTT. Translating it yields CASSQERNLEAFF. J is TRBJ1-1 and V is TRBV4-2; D is unresolved. Germline V gene lookup returns CDR1 LGHNA and CDR2 YNFKEQ. V shed 0 bases and J shed 7 bases, with 9 bases lying between them. CDR3 length: 13 residues.

The rearrangement links TRBV7-9 to TRBJ1-2, with 9 positions matching TRBD1. V was pared by 5 bases and J by 6 bases, with 7 bases of the junction left unmatched. The CDR3 is 14 amino acids. Germline V gene sequence: CDR1 SEHNR, CDR2 FQNEAQ (reference sequence). CDR3 protein: CASSHRTGADGYTF. The CDR3, as DNA: TGTGCCAGCAGCCACCGGACAGGGGCGGATGGCTACACCTTC. Full variable domain (outside the CDR3, taken from reference TRBV7-9 and TRBJ1-2): DTGVSQNPRHKITKRGQNVTFRCDPISEHNRLYWYRQTLGQGPEFLTYFQNEAQLEKSRLLSDRFSAERPKGSFSTLEIQRTEQGDSAMYLCASSHRTGADGYTFGSGTRLTVV.

As for this clone: One end of the junction fails to match germline, which may point to a read error. The chain couples TRBV27 to TRBJ1-6; D is undetermined. The germline gives CDR1 MNHEY, CDR2 SMNVEV (reference sequence). The CDR3 contains 14 residues. CDR3 residues: CASSPGFYNSALHF. The CDR3, as DNA: TGTGCCAGCAGTCCGGGATTTTATAATTCAGCCCTCCACTTT.

V gene TRBV6-5 combines with J gene TRBJ2-7; possibly TRBD1 for D (6 bases). Trimming left V 6 bases short and J 6 bases short, with 12 bases between. Germline CDR1 MNHEY, CDR2 SVGAGI. This CDR3 has 12 amino acids. CDR3 in amino acids: CASSLTGSEQYF. The CDR3 DNA sequence: TGTGCCAGCAGCCTAACAGGGAGCGAGCAGTACTTC.

The chain is built from TRBV13 and TRBJ1-1; D ambiguous. Trimming took off 3 bases at V and 4 bases at J, with 9 bases between the two ends. Germline CDR1 PRHDT, CDR2 FYEKMQ (reference sequence). The length of the CDR3 is 13 residues. CDR3 sequence reads: CASSFGSATEAFF. In DNA form, the CDR3 reads TGTGCCAGCAGCTTCGGGTCAGCCACTGAAGCTTTCTTT.